The 8 T cell receptor beta chains reported below all come from one sample, sequenced in a study of OX40 agonist ivuxolimab in advanced cancers. Libraries were prepared by immunoSEQ multiplex PCR; TCRdb keeps only in-frame clonotypes and omits some of them. The sample consists of roughly 48,000 clones, 75% to 85% of them appearing once. The source material was CD4+ or CD8+ T cells sorted from blood, sampled in a trial of the OX40 agonist ivuxolimab. These TCRs come from an adult with an advanced solid tumor such as melanoma, head and neck, liver or kidney cancer.

This sequence joins TRBV19 and TRBJ1-4; possibly TRBD1 for D (5 bases). Germline assignment: CDR1 LNHDA and CDR2 SQIVND (reference sequence). V dropped 5 bases and J dropped 8 bases, with 18 bases sitting between them. The CDR3 spans 15 residues. The CDR3, as DNA: TGTGCCAGTAGTCTTGACGGGGGGATCGGGGAAAAACTGTTTTTT. Its protein is CASSLDGGIGEKLFF.

This sequence joins TRBV4-3 and TRBJ2-3; D might be TRBD2 (6 bases). With 2 bases removed from V and 11 bases from J, the gap between germline ends came to 17 bases. This CDR3 region has 14 residues. The germline gives CDR1 LGHNA, CDR2 YSLEER. Here the CDR3 reads CASSQRGAGREQYF. The CDR3 coding sequence is TGCGCCAGCAGCCAACGAGGGGCAGGGCGGGAGCAGTATTTT.

The rearrangement uses TRBV19 and TRBJ1-2; tentative D call: TRBD1 (5 bases). The CDR3 is 14 amino acids. The V end lost 6 bases, the J end lost 5 bases, and 16 bases lay between the germline ends. CDR1 is LNHDA and CDR2 is SQIVND in the germline V gene (reference sequence). The CDR3 DNA reads TGTGCCAGTAGCAGAAGGGGCATTGAATATGGCTACACCTTC. Its translation: CASSRRGIEYGYTF.

The rearrangement joins TRBV2 to TRBJ2-7; D is unclear. The CDR3 length is 12 residues. Germline V gives CDR1 SNHLY, CDR2 FYNNEI. Trimming shortened V by 6 bases and J by 2 bases, and 8 bases separated the two germline ends. As DNA, the CDR3 is TGTGCCAGCAGAGGTGATCCCTACGAGCAGTACTTC. It codes for CASRGDPYEQYF.

The DNA for the CDR3 is TGCAGCGGCTCTAGCACAGATACGCAGTATTTT. Translation gives CSGSSTDTQYF. The chain links TRBV29-1 to TRBJ2-3; D call uncertain. Germline assignment: CDR1 SQVTM and CDR2 ANQGSEA. Trimming removed 7 bases at V and 0 bases at J, with 5 bases between. The CDR3 length is 11 residues.

This rearrangement joins TRBV7-2 to TRBJ1-1; 7 nucleotides line up with TRBD1. Germline CDR1 reads SGHTA; CDR2 reads FQGNSA. Trimming took 4 bases from V and 1 from J; bases not matched to a gene: 3. This CDR3 has 14 residues. CDR3: CASSSRTGNTEAFF. The CDR3 DNA is TGTGCCAGCAGCTCTAGGACAGGGAACACTGAAGCTTTCTTT.

V and J are TRBV7-9 and TRBJ2-4; a weak D match, TRBD1 (6 bases). The CDR3 loop spans 17 amino acids. Per the germline V gene, CDR1 is SEHNR and CDR2 is FQNEAQ (reference sequence). Trimming stripped 5 bases from V and 1 base from J, with 18 bases between. The CDR3 nucleotides are TGTGCCAGCAGCACTCGACAGGAAATTAACGCCAAAAACATTCAGTACTTC. Encoded protein: CASSTRQEINAKNIQYF.

The rearrangement joins TRBV5-1 to TRBJ1-2; no clear D. The germline V and J ends were trimmed by 0 bases and 6 bases, with 6 bases remaining between them. The CDR3 is 12 residues long. Germline V gene lookup returns CDR1 SGHRS and CDR2 YFSETQ. This chain's CDR3 is CASSLGQDGYTF. DNA of the CDR3: TGCGCCAGCAGCTTGGGACAAGATGGCTACACCTTC.